This T cell receptor (beta chain) was captured by sequencing in a study of T-cell memory formation after mild COVID-19. Study details: TCR clusters were mostly confined to one donor each.

5'RACE with constant-segment primers yielded barcoded, UMI-tagged TCR alpha and TCR beta cDNA libraries. MiXCR was run by TCRdb on the 5' RACE reads, yielding one entry per CDR3 protein. Of some 300,000 distinct CDR3 sequences listed, just under 20% are singletons. CDR1 and CDR2 from the germline V gene are SQVTM and ANQGSEA. Trimming took 7 bases from V and 4 from J, leaving 7 bases between them. The CDR3 has 11 amino acids. Findings of the study overall: Contracting CD4+ clones lay largely in CM and EM, with CD8+ ones residing in EMRA.

Remarks on this clonotype: Its antigen is not identified.

The specimen sequenced was PBMCs or a T cell subset sorted from them (not recorded which). The sequence was collected from a man between 18 and 29 years old who had mild COVID-19 (a few samples of this study predate the infection). Cell type and time point are not known. This chain joins TRBV29-1 and TRBJ2-2, with D unclear. The CDR3, as DNA: TGCAGCGCCCAGAGCACCGGGGAGCTGTTTTTT. Amino acids: CSAQSTGELFF.